Listed here are 2 T cell receptor beta chains from one sample, sequenced in a study of T-cell reconstitution after alpha-beta-depleted transplantation in children. Unique molecular identifiers featured in how the TCRbeta library was prepared. TCRdb fed the PCR reads into MiXCR, producing one record per CDR3 protein. The table lists a few hundred thousand distinct CDR3 sequences, about a tenth of them singletons, with 2.4% in the top ten. Source: PBMCs from the stem cell graft donor, taken from the stem cell graft. The receptors were gathered from a human donor who donated a stem cell graft to a child with acute lymphoblastic leukemia.

As for this clonotype: A much larger clone lies one base from this, so it may be a read error. The V and J genes are TRBV15 and TRBJ2-1, with D possibly called TRBD1 or TRBD2 (5 bases each). This CDR3 has 15 residues. Per the germline V gene, CDR1 is LNHNV and CDR2 is YYDKDF (reference sequence). The CDR3 DNA follows: TGTGCCACCAGCAGAGACGGGGACGTATACAATGACCAGTTCTTC. It encodes CATSRDGDVYNDQFF.

The rearrangement joins TRBV12-3 or TRBV12-4 to TRBJ2-1; D is possibly TRBD2 (6 bases). The CDR3 is 15 amino acids. Trimming left V 7 bases short and J 9 bases short, with 22 bases between. CDR3 sequence: CASNLRGDFFSEQFF. Here the CDR3 DNA reads TGTGCCAGCAACCTGAGAGGGGACTTTTTCAGTGAGCAGTTCTTC.